The next 8 T cell receptor beta chains were all read from a single sample in a study of human T cells and chemical hapten exposure. The time point was: pre-sensitization, week 0. Documented treatment: therapeutic diphenylcyclopropenone sensitization with weekly scalp DPC. The starting material, unfractionated whole blood, was used for total RNA extraction. TCRdb re-analysed the RACE reads in MiXCR, keeping a single row per CDR3 protein. The table includes under 60,000 distinct CDR3 sequences, about 9.6% detected once. The specimen was whole blood, collected in connection with sensitization to the hapten diphenylcyclopropenone (DPC). The receptor set was obtained from a woman aged 25-40 years with alopecia areata. Some clones in this sample may be carry-over from other donors' samples.

This clonotype was counted only a few times. This rearrangement joins TRBV15 to TRBJ1-1; D call uncertain. The CDR3 loop spans 14 amino acids. The germline V gene encodes CDR1 LNHNV and CDR2 YYDKDF (reference sequence). Trimming stripped 5 bases from V and 0 bases from J, with 10 bases between. The CDR3, as DNA: TGTGCCACCAGCCGAAGACCCATGAACACTGAAGCTTTCTTT. Translation: CATSRRPMNTEAFF.

This clonotype was seen ten or more times. The chain couples TRBV30 to TRBJ2-3; D not resolved. The CDR3 runs to 14 residues. Germline values: CDR1 GTSNPN, CDR2 SVGIG (reference sequence). V lost 0 bases and J 0 bases, leaving 7 bases between the germline ends. This chain's CDR3 is CAWSVHGSTDTQYF. The CDR3 DNA reads TGTGCCTGGAGTGTACACGGAAGCACAGATACGCAGTATTTT.

The CDR3 sequence: CASSLEGSDTQYF. CDR3 DNA: TGCGCCAGCAGCTTGGAGGGTTCAGATACGCAGTATTTT. J is TRBJ2-3 and V is TRBV5-1; D gene unclear. The CDR3 contains 13 residues. Germline CDR1 SGHRS, CDR2 YFSETQ. V lost 0 bases and J 4 bases, leaving 6 bases between the germline ends. Full variable domain (missing parts from reference TRBV5-1 and TRBJ2-3): KAGVTQTPRYLIKTRGQQVTLSCSPISGHRSVSWYQQTPGQGLQFLFEYFSETQRNKGNFPGRFSGRQFSNSRSEMNVSTLELGDSALYLCASSLEGSDTQYFGPGTRLTVL.

The sample holds a few counts of this clonotype. This chain links TRBV5-6 with TRBJ1-4; 7 bases line up with TRBD1. Germline-derived CDR1 and CDR2 are SGHDT and YYEEEE. Trimming at V came to 2 bases and at J to 0 bases, leaving 10 bases not matched to a gene. The CDR3 loop spans 18 amino acids. The CDR3 DNA sequence: TGTGCCAGCAGCTTATTCGTCGCAGGGGGGACAACTAATGAAAAACTGTTTTTT. Amino acid sequence: CASSLFVAGGTTNEKLFF.

Only one count was recorded for this clonotype. The CDR3 DNA follows: TGTGCCTGGGAGACCCCCCCAGGGTCTGACTATGGCTACACCTTC. This encodes CAWETPPGSDYGYTF. The V and J genes are TRBV30 and TRBJ1-2; the D gene is possibly TRBD1 (5 bases). The CDR3 totals 15 residues. Germline V gives CDR1 GTSNPN, CDR2 SVGIG (reference sequence). V lost 5 bases and J lost 3, with 19 bases in between.

This clonotype was seen only a few times. This chain joins TRBV2 and TRBJ2-3; 8 bases are a match to TRBD2. The CDR3 covers 15 residues. Germline assignment: CDR1 SNHLY and CDR2 FYNNEI. With V trimmed by 11 bases and J by 5 bases, 15 bases remained unmatched. The CDR3 region has the DNA TGTGCCGTCAAAGAGTTAGCGGGGTTTCAAGATACGCAGTATTTT. As protein: CAVKELAGFQDTQYF. The full variable domain, with the rest looked up from reference TRBV2 and TRBJ2-3, is EPEVTQTPSHQVTQMGQEVILRCVPISNHLYFYWYRQILGQKVEFLVSFYNNEISEKSEIFDDQFSVERPDGSNFTLKIRSTKLEDSAMYFCAVKELAGFQDTQYFGPGTRLTVL.

This clonotype has only a few counts. The chain is built from TRBV20-1 and TRBJ2-5; 13 bases fit TRBD2. V trimming: 4 bases; J trimming: 3 bases; junction bases outside the gene matches: 8. Per germline, CDR1 DFQATT and CDR2 SNEGSKA (reference sequence). CDR3 length: 16 residues. CDR3 DNA: TGCAGTGCTACACACCCGGGACTAGCGGGGAAAGAGACCCAGTACTTC. This gives the protein CSATHPGLAGKETQYF.

This clonotype showed up just a few times. The chain links TRBV7-2 to TRBJ2-3; 11 bases map to TRBD2. Germline V gives CDR1 SGHTA, CDR2 FQGNSA. V gave up 3 bases and J gave up 5 bases; unmatched junction bases: 7. This CDR3 is 16 amino acids long. The CDR3 spells CASSFRLAGSVDTQYF. As DNA, the CDR3 is TGTGCCAGCAGCTTCCGACTAGCGGGGTCCGTAGATACGCAGTATTTT.